A single sample gave rise to the 22 T cell receptor beta chains below, sequenced in a study of blood T cell repertoires in COVID-19. The protocol was immunoSEQ multiplex PCR, while the TCRdb copy is restricted to in-frame clones and leaves out a portion. The data show 340,000 or so clones, around nine tenths seen once. The sample comprised peripheral blood. Every receptor here comes from a man in his forties or fifties with active or convalescent COVID-19.

The CDR3 loop reads CASSHTSGRIDEQFF. CDR3 in DNA: TGTGCCAGCAGCCACACTAGCGGGAGAATCGATGAGCAGTTCTTC. The rearrangement links TRBV2 to TRBJ2-1, with TRBD2 matching over 11 bases. V dropped 6 bases and J dropped 8; count of bases not matched to a gene: 9. The CDR3 sequence is 15 residues long. CDR1 and CDR2 (germline): SNHLY, FYNNEI.

This chain connects TRBV7-9 to TRBJ2-5; 7 positions match TRBD1. Germline CDR1 and CDR2: SEHNR and FQNEAQ (reference sequence). The CDR3 spans 14 residues. Trimming at V came to 5 bases and at J to 1 base, leaving 4 bases not matched to a gene. The CDR3 sequence is CASSEDRAQETQYF. In nucleotides, the CDR3 is TGTGCCAGCAGCGAAGACAGGGCCCAAGAGACCCAGTACTTC.

This chain connects TRBV9 to TRBJ1-1, with D possibly TRBD1 on 5 matching bases. The V gene's germline CDR1 is SGDLS and CDR2 YYNGEE. Between the trimmed V and J ends, which lost 4 bases and 3 bases, there was a span of 13 bases. CDR3 length equals 14 residues. CDR3 sequence (DNA): TGTGCCAGCAGCCCTTGGGGAGGGGACACTGAAGCTTTCTTT. Protein: CASSPWGGDTEAFF.

The CDR3 coding sequence is TGTGCCATCACCAGACACATGAACACTGAAGCTTTCTTT. Translated: CAITRHMNTEAFF. This rearrangement joins TRBV10-3 to TRBJ1-1, with D unclear. The V end lost 7 bases, the J end lost 0 bases, and 9 bases lay between the germline ends. The CDR3 consists of 13 residues. The germline gives CDR1 ENHRY, CDR2 SYGVKD.

The gene calls are TRBV28 and TRBJ2-6; TRBD1 aligns across 7 bases. Germline V CDR1 and CDR2: MDHEN, SYDVKM. Trimming took 1 base from V and 2 from J; bases not matched to a gene: 8. This CDR3 has 18 amino acids. The DNA for the CDR3 is TGTGCCAGCAGTTTATCCGAGACAGGGAGTACTGGGGCCAACGTCCTGACTTTC. Its protein product is CASSLSETGSTGANVLTF.

This chain uses TRBV18 with TRBJ2-7, with 8 positions matching TRBD1. Germline V gives CDR1 KGHSH, CDR2 LQKENI. J was trimmed by 0 bases and V by 6 bases; bases with no gene match: 4. This CDR3 region has 14 residues. In DNA, the CDR3 is TGTGCCAGCTCGCGACAGGGGAGCTCCTACGAGCAGTACTTC. Protein sequence: CASSRQGSSYEQYF.

This chain uses TRBV19 with TRBJ1-2, with 7 positions matching TRBD1. This CDR3 is built from 12 residues. Germline V gene sequence: CDR1 LNHDA, CDR2 SQIVND (reference sequence). Losses at the gene ends were 6 bases for V and 8 bases for J; bases not matched to a gene: 6. The CDR3 protein is CASSLGGAGYTF. The CDR3 DNA sequence: TGTGCCAGTAGCCTAGGGGGCGCAGGCTACACCTTC. Using reference TRBV19 and TRBJ1-2 for the parts outside the CDR3, the full variable domain is DGGITQSPKYLFRKEGQNVTLSCEQNLNHDAMYWYRQDPGQGLRLIYYSQIVNDFQKGDIAEGYSVSREKKESFPLTVTSAQKNPTAFYLCASSLGGAGYTFGSGTRLTVV.

The chain uses TRBV7-3 and TRBJ2-1; 10 bases line up with TRBD2. The CDR3 has 15 amino acids. J lost 8 bases, V lost 3 bases, and 7 bases had no gene match. Germline lookup yields CDR1 SGHTA and CDR2 FQGTGA. In DNA, the CDR3 is TGTGCCAGCAGCTTCTTAACTAGCGGGAACGATGAGCAGTTCTTC. This codes for CASSFLTSGNDEQFF.

This clone was found once. The chain has TRBV7-9 and TRBJ2-1, with 7 positions matching TRBD1. The ends lost 2 bases at V and 7 bases at J; junction bases unmatched: 8. The germline gives CDR1 SEHNR, CDR2 FQNEAQ (reference sequence). The CDR3 consists of 15 residues. CDR3 bases: TGTGCCAGCAGCTTATCACCGAACAGGGGTAATGAGCAGTTCTTC. Its translation is CASSLSPNRGNEQFF. The complete variable domain, with remaining parts taken from reference TRBV7-9 and TRBJ2-1, reads DTGVSQNPRHKITKRGQNVTFRCDPISEHNRLYWYRQTLGQGPEFLTYFQNEAQLEKSRLLSDRFSAERPKGSFSTLEIQRTEQGDSAMYLCASSLSPNRGNEQFFGPGTRLTVL.

J is TRBJ2-7 and V is TRBV6-6, with D possibly matching TRBD1 (6 bases). Deletions cut 6 bases from V and 3 bases from J, with 18 bases between. The CDR3 length is 15 residues. CDR1 is MNHNY and CDR2 is SVGAGI in the germline V gene (reference sequence). CDR3 residues: CASSRETGASYEQYF. CDR3 coding DNA: TGTGCCAGCAGCCGAGAGACAGGAGCTAGCTACGAGCAGTACTTC.

The rearrangement uses TRBV5-8 and TRBJ2-5; tentative D call: TRBD2 (5 bases). V gave up 4 bases and J gave up 2 bases, with 15 bases separating them. Germline loops: CDR1 SGHTS, CDR2 YDEGEE. This CDR3 is 15 amino acids long. In DNA form, the CDR3 reads TGTGCCAGCAGCCGAGGACTCGCTCTTCAAGAGACCCAGTACTTC. It encodes CASSRGLALQETQYF. Complete variable domain (other parts from reference TRBV5-8 and TRBJ2-5): EAGVTQSPTHLIKTRGQQATLRCSPISGHTSVYWYQQALGLGLQFLLWYDEGEERNRGNFPPRFSGRQFPNYSSELNVNALELEDSALYLCASSRGLALQETQYFGPGTRLLVL.

In this sample, this clone turned up once. The gene calls are TRBV6-6 and TRBJ1-2; D remains ambiguous. V was shortened by 0 bases and J by 4 bases, with 9 bases between the two germline ends. CDR1 is MNHNY and CDR2 is SVGAGI in the germline V gene (reference sequence). There are 14 residues in the CDR3. The CDR3 here is CASSYSAESYGYTF. In nucleotides, the CDR3 is TGTGCCAGCAGTTACTCCGCGGAATCCTATGGCTACACCTTC.

The J gene is TRBJ1-6, the V gene TRBV2; TRBD1 is a possible D gene (6 bases). Between the trimmed V and J ends, which lost 8 bases and 9 bases, there was a span of 14 bases. CDR1 is SNHLY and CDR2 is FYNNEI in the germline V gene. The CDR3 loop spans 13 amino acids. CDR3 region: CASFMTGASPLHF. The CDR3 DNA reads as TGTGCCAGCTTCATGACAGGAGCTTCACCCCTCCACTTT.

The CDR3 region has the DNA TGTGCCAGCTCCGGGGGGATCGGACAGGGGGGTCAGCCCCAGCATTTT. The encoded protein is CASSGGIGQGGQPQHF. The chain carries TRBV18 and TRBJ1-5; 10 nucleotides agree with TRBD1. The CDR3 sequence is 16 residues long. Germline trimming cut 6 bases from V and 6 bases from J; bases unmatched to any gene: 11. The V gene's germline CDR1 is KGHSH and CDR2 LQKENI.

The gene calls are TRBV6-6 and TRBJ1-5; D is unresolved. CDR3 length: 14 residues. Trimming pared 2 bases from V and 4 bases from J, leaving 9 bases between. CDR1 and CDR2 from the germline V gene are MNHNY and SVGAGI (reference sequence). The CDR3 loop is CASSYGGGNQPQHF. DNA for the CDR3: TGTGCCAGCAGTTACGGTGGAGGGAATCAGCCCCAGCATTTT.

This chain uses TRBV6-1 with TRBJ1-5; 7 bases fit TRBD1. Germline V lookup: CDR1 MNHNS, CDR2 SASEGT. Trimming cost V 3 bases and J 2 bases; bases outside gene matches: 13. The CDR3 contains 18 residues. CDR3 bases: TGTGCCAGCAGTGACCCAAACAGGGGCCTATGGGGCAATCAGCCCCAGCATTTT. It specifies CASSDPNRGLWGNQPQHF.

This rearrangement joins TRBV11-2 to TRBJ2-1; 7 positions agree with TRBD1. The CDR3 contains 15 residues. The junction had 12 bases not matched to a gene; V was cut back by 3 bases and J by 10 bases. CDR1 is SGHAT and CDR2 is FQNNGV in the germline V gene. The CDR3, as DNA: TGTGCCAGCAGCTTCGGTCCAGGGGGTAGGGAGGAGCAGTTCTTC. Its translation is CASSFGPGGREEQFF.

This chain joins TRBV3-1 (or the pseudogene TRBV3-2) and TRBJ2-1, with unresolved D. The CDR3 has 17 residues. The V gene lost 0 bases and the J gene lost 0 bases, with 12 bases spanning the gap. The germline V gene has CDR1 LGHDT and CDR2 YNNKEL (reference sequence). CDR3 residues: CASSQDNRGFSYNEQFF. CDR3 nucleotides: TGTGCCAGCAGCCAAGATAATCGTGGCTTCTCCTACAATGAGCAGTTCTTC.

This chain links TRBV27 with TRBJ2-7; possibly TRBD1 for D (5 bases). Per germline, CDR1 MNHEY and CDR2 SMNVEV (reference sequence). This CDR3 has 14 residues. Trimming left V 3 bases short and J 4 bases short, with 13 bases between. Written as DNA, the CDR3 is TGTGCCAGCAGTTTCAGGACACCTGTATACGAGCAGTACTTC. Protein sequence: CASSFRTPVYEQYF.

The chain combines TRBV11-2 with TRBJ2-5, with 9 positions matching TRBD2. Germline lookup yields CDR1 SGHAT and CDR2 FQNNGV. The length of the CDR3 is 15 residues. V was pared by 4 bases and J by 2 bases, with 5 bases of the junction left unmatched. CDR3 nucleotide sequence: TGTGCCAGCAGCTCTCTAGCGGGAAAGCAAGAGACCCAGTACTTC. This encodes CASSSLAGKQETQYF.

This rearrangement joins TRBV2 to TRBJ1-3, with D possibly TRBD1 on 5 matching bases. Germline CDR1 and CDR2: SNHLY and FYNNEI. The CDR3 has 13 amino acids. V lost 7 bases and J lost 9, with 16 bases in between. CDR3 bases: TGTGCCAGCACCTTAGACAGTCCAGGCACCATATATTTT. Protein sequence: CASTLDSPGTIYF.

Comments on this clone: The same CDR3 also results from other DNA sequences found in this sample. The gene calls are TRBV7-6 and TRBJ2-2; a weak D match, TRBD2 (5 bases). Germline V gene data show CDR1 as SGHVS and CDR2 as FNYEAQ. The CDR3 contains 15 residues. V shed 5 bases and J shed 8 bases, with 18 bases lying between them. CDR3 in DNA: TGTGCCAGCAGCCTGACAACAGAGGGCTCGGGGGAGCTGTTTTTT. Residues: CASSLTTEGSGELFF.